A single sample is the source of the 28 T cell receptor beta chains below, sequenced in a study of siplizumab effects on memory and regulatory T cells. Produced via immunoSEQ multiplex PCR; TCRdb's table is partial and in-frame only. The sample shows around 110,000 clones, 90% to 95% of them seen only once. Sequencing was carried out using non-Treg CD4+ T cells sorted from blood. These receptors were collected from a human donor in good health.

Here the CDR3 reads CASTPAPATNEKLFF. CDR3 DNA: TGTGCCAGCACCCCGGCTCCTGCAACTAATGAAAAACTGTTTTTT. The rearrangement uses TRBV7-6 and TRBJ1-4; D is undetermined. V was pared by 7 bases and J by 0 bases, with 12 bases between. The germline V gene encodes CDR1 SGHVS and CDR2 FNYEAQ. This CDR3 has 15 amino acids.

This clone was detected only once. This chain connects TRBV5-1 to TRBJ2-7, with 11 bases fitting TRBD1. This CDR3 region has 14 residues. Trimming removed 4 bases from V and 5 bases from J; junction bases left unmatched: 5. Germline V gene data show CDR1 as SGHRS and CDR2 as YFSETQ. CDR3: CASSPDRGQDEQYF. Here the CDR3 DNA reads TGCGCCAGCAGCCCGGACAGGGGGCAGGACGAGCAGTACTTC.

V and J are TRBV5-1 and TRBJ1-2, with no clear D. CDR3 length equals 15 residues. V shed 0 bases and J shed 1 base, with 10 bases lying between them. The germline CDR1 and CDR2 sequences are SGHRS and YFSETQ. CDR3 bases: TGCGCCAGCAGCTTGGGAAGCGGGAGTAACTATGGCTACACCTTC. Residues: CASSLGSGSNYGYTF.

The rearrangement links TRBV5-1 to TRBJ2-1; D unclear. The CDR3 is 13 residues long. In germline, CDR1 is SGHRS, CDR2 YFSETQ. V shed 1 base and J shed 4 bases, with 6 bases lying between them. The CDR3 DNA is TGCGCCAGCAGCTTGTTCAGTTACAATGAGCAGTTCTTC. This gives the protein CASSLFSYNEQFF. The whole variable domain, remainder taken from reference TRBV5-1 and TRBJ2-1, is KAGVTQTPRYLIKTRGQQVTLSCSPISGHRSVSWYQQTPGQGLQFLFEYFSETQRNKGNFPGRFSGRQFSNSRSEMNVSTLELGDSALYLCASSLFSYNEQFFGPGTRLTVL.

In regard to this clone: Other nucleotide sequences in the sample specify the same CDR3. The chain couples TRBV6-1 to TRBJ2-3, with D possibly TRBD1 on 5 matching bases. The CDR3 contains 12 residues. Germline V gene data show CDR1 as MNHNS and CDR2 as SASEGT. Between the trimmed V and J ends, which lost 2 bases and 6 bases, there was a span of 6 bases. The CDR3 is CASSERGDTQYF. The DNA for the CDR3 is TGTGCCAGCAGTGAAAGGGGTGATACGCAGTATTTT.

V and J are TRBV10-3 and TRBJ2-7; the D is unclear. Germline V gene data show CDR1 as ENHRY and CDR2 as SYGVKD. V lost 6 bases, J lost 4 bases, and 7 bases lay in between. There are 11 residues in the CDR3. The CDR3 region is CAIRDAYEQYF. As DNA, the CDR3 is TGTGCCATCAGGGACGCTTACGAGCAGTACTTC.

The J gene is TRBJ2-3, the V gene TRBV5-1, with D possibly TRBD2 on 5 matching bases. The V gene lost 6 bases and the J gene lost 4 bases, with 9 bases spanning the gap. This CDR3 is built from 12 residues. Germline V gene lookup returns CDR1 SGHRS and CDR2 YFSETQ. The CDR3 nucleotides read TGCGCCAGCAAAAGGCGGGCAGATACGCAGTATTTT. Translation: CASKRRADTQYF.

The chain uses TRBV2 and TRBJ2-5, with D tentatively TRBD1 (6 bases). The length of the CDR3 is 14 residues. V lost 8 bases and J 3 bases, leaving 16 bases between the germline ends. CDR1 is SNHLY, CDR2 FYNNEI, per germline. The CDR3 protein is CASGRGTLKETQYF. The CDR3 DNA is TGTGCCAGCGGAAGGGGGACCCTCAAAGAGACCCAGTACTTC.

The CDR3 sequence: CASSGSGTSLILYEQFF. The CDR3 coding sequence is TGTGCCAGCAGCGGATCCGGGACTAGCCTCATACTATATGAGCAGTTCTTC. This chain joins TRBV9 and TRBJ2-1, with TRBD2 matching 9 bases. CDR1 is SGDLS and CDR2 is YYNGEE in the germline V gene. V dropped 3 bases and J dropped 8; count of bases not matched to a gene: 15. The CDR3 extends over 17 amino acids. Full variable domain (outside the CDR3, taken from reference TRBV9 and TRBJ2-1): DSGVTQTPKHLITATGQRVTLRCSPRSGDLSVYWYQQSLDQGLQFLIQYYNGEERAKGNILERFSAQQFPDLHSELNLSSLELGDSALYFCASSGSGTSLILYEQFFGPGTRLTVL.

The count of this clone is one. CDR3 loop: CASNLAGGYEQYF. Written as DNA, the CDR3 is TGTGCCAGCAACCTAGCGGGGGGCTACGAGCAGTACTTC. The genes are TRBV7-2 and TRBJ2-7, with TRBD2 identical over 11 bases. In germline, CDR1 is SGHTA, CDR2 FQGNSA. This CDR3 has 13 residues. Trimming cost V 7 bases and J 3 bases; bases outside gene matches: 2.

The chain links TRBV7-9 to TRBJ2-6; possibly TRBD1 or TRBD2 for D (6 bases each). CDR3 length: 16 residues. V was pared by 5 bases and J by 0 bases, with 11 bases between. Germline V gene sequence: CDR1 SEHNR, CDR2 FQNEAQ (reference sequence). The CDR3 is CASSGGQNSGANVLTF. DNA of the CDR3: TGTGCCAGCAGCGGGGGGCAGAACTCTGGGGCCAACGTCCTGACTTTC.

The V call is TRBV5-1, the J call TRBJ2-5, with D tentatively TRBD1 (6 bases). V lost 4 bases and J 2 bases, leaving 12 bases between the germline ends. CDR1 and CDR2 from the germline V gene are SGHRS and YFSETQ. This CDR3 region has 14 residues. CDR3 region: CASSIGQLQETQYF. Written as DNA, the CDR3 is TGCGCCAGCAGCATTGGACAGCTACAAGAGACCCAGTACTTC.

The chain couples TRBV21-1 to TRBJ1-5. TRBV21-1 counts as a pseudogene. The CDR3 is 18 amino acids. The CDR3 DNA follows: TGTGCCAGCAGCAAAGCGGGAGTCAGGGGCGGGGGCAATCAGCCCCAGCATTTT. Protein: CASSKAGVRGGGNQPQHF.

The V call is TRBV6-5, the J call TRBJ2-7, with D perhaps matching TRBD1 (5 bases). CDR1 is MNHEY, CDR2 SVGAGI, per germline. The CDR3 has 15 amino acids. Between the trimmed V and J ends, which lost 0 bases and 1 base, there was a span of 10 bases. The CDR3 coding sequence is TGTGCCAGCAGTTACTCCTCCCAGGGTTCCTACGAGCAGTACTTC. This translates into CASSYSSQGSYEQYF.

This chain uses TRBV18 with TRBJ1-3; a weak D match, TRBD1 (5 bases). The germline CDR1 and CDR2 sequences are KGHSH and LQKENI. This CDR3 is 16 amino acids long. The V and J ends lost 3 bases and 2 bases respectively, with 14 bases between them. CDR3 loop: CASSPTMGGAGNTIYF. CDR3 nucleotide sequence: TGTGCCAGCTCACCCACCATGGGAGGGGCTGGAAACACCATATATTTT.

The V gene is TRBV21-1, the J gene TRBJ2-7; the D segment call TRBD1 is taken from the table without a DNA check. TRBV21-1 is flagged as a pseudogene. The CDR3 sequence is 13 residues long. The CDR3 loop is CASGDRGGDEQYF. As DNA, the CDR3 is TGTGCCAGCGGCGACAGGGGAGGGGACGAGCAGTACTTC.

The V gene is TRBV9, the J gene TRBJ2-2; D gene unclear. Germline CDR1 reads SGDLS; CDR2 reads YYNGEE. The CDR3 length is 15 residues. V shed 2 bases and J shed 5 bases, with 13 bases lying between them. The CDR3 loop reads CASSVAISRTGELFF. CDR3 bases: TGTGCCAGCAGCGTTGCGATTAGTCGGACCGGGGAGCTGTTTTTT.

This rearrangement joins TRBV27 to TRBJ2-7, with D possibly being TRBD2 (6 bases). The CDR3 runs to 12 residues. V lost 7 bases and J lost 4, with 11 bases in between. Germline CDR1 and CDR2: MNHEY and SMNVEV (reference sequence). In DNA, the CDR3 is TGTGCCAGCACATCGGAGGGTTACGAGCAGTACTTC. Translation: CASTSEGYEQYF.

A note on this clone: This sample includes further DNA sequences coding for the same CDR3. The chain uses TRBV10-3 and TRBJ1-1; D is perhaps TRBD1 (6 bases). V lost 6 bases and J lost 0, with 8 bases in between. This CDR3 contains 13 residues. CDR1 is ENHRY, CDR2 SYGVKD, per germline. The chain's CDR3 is CAIRDSVNTEAFF. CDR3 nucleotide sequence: TGTGCCATCAGGGACAGCGTGAACACTGAAGCTTTCTTT.

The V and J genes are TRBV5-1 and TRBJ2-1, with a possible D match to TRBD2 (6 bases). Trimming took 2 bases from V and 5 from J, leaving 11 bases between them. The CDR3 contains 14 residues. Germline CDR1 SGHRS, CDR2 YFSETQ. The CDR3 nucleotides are TGCGCCAGCAGCTTAGGAGGGATCGACAATGAGCAGTTCTTC. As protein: CASSLGGIDNEQFF.

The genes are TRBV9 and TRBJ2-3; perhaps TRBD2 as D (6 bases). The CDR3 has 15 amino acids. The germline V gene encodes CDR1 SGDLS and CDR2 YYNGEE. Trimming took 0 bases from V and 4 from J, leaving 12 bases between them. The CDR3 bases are TGTGCCAGCAGCGTAGCTGGGCGGGGTCCAGATACGCAGTATTTT. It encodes CASSVAGRGPDTQYF.

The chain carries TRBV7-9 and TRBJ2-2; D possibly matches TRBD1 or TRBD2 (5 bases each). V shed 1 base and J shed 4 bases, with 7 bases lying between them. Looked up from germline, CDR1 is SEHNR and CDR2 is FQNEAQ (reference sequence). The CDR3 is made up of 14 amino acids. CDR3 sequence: CASSLGGSTGELFF. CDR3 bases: TGTGCCAGCAGCTTAGGGGGGAGCACCGGGGAGCTGTTTTTT.

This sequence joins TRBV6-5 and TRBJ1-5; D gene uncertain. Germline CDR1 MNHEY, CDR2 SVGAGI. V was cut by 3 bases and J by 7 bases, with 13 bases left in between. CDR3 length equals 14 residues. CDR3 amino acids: CASSYSRVGQPQHF. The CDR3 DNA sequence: TGTGCCAGCAGTTATTCGCGGGTAGGGCAGCCCCAGCATTTT.

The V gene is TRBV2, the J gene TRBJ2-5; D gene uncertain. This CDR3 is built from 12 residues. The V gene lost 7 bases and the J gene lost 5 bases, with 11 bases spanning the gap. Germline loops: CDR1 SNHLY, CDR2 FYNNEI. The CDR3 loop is CASTWYGETQYF. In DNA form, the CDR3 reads TGTGCCAGCACCTGGTATGGGGAGACCCAGTACTTC. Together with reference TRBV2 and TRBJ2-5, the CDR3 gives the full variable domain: EPEVTQTPSHQVTQMGQEVILRCVPISNHLYFYWYRQILGQKVEFLVSFYNNEISEKSEIFDDQFSVERPDGSNFTLKIRSTKLEDSAMYFCASTWYGETQYFGPGTRLLVL.

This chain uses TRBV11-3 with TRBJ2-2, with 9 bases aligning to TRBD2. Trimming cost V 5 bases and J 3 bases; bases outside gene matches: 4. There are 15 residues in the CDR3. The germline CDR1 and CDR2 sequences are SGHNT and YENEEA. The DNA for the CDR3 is TGTGCCAGCAGCCTTAGCGGGAGCTACACCGGGGAGCTGTTTTTT. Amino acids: CASSLSGSYTGELFF.

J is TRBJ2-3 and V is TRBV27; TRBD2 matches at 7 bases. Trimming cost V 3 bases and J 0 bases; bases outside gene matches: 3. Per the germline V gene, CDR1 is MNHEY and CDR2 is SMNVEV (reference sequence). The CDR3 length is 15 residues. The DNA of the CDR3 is TGTGCCAGCAGTTTTAGCGGGTCTAGCACAGATACGCAGTATTTT. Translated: CASSFSGSSTDTQYF.

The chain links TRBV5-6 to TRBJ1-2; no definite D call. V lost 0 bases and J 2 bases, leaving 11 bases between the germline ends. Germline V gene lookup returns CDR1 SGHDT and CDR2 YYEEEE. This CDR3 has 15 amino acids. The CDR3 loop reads CASSLEGWANYGYTF. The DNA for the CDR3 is TGTGCCAGCAGCTTGGAGGGATGGGCGAACTATGGCTACACCTTC.

The CDR3 is CASGGRGGTDTQYF. The CDR3 DNA sequence: TGTGCCAGCGGGGGGAGGGGAGGCACAGATACGCAGTATTTT. The rearrangement joins TRBV9 to TRBJ2-3; TRBD2 agrees at 7 bases. Looked up from germline, CDR1 is SGDLS and CDR2 is YYNGEE. This CDR3 has 14 amino acids. V trimming: 7 bases; J trimming: 1 base; junction bases outside the gene matches: 6.